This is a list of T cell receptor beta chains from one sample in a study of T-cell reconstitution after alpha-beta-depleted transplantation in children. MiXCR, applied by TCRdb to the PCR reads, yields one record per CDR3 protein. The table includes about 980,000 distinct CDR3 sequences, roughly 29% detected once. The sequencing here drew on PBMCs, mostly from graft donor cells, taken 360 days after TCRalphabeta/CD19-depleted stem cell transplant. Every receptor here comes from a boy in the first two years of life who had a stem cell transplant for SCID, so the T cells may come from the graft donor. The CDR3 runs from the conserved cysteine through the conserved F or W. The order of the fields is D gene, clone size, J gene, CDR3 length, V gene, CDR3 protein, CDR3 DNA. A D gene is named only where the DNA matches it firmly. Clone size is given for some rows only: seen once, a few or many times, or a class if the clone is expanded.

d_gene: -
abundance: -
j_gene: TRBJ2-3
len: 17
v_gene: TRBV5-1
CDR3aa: CASAIGGAVRPTDTQYF
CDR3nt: TGCGCCAGCGCAATAGGAGGGGCGGTCCGCCCCACAGATACGCAGTATTTT

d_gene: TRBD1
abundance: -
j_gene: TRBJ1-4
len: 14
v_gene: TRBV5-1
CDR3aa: CASRSQGAGEKLFF
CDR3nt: TGCGCCAGCCGTTCACAGGGGGCCGGTGAAAAACTGTTTTTT

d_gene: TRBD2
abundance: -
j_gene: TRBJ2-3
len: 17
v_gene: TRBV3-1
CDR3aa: CASSQDVRAAGGDTQYF
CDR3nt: TGTGCCAGCAGCCAAGATGTGAGAGCAGCGGGGGGAGATACGCAGTATTTT

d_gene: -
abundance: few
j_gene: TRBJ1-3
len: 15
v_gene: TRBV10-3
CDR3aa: CATQSPPPRGDTIYF
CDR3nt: TGTGCCACTCAGTCCCCACCACCGCGAGGAGACACCATATATTTT

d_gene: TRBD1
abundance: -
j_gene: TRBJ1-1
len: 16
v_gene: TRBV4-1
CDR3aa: CASSHRDRGMNTEAFF
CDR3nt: TGCGCCAGCAGCCACCGGGACAGGGGTATGAACACTGAAGCTTTCTTT

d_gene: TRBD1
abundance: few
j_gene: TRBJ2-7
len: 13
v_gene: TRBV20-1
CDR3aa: CSAPGTGNYEQYF
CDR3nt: TGCAGTGCTCCCGGGACAGGCAACTACGAGCAGTACTTC

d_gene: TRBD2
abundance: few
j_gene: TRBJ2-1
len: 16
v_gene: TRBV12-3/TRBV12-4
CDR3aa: CASRRGLAGGFHEQFF
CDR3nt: TGTGCCAGCAGACGCGGACTAGCGGGGGGGTTTCATGAGCAGTTCTTC

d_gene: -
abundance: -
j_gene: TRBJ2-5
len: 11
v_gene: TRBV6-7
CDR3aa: CASNLYQTQYF
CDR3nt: TGTGCCAGCAACCTCTATCAGACCCAGTACTTC

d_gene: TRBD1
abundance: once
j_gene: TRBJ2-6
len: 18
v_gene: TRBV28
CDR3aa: CASSLVTGSSSGANVLTF
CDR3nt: TGTGCCAGCAGTTTGGTGACAGGGTCCTCCTCTGGGGCCAACGTCCTGACTTTC

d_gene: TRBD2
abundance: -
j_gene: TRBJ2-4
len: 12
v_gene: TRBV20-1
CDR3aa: CSAGDYGNIQYF
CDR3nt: TGCAGTGCGGGGGACTACGGAAACATTCAGTACTTC

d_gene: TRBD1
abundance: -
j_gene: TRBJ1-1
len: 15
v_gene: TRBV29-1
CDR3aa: CSVVRDRVENTEAFF
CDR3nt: TGCAGCGTTGTTAGGGACAGGGTGGAGAACACTGAAGCTTTCTTT

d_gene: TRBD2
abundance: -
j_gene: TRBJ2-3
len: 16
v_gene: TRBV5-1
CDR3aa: CASSLTGGRLADTQYF
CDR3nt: TGCGCCAGCAGCTTGACGGGCGGGAGGTTGGCAGATACGCAGTATTTT

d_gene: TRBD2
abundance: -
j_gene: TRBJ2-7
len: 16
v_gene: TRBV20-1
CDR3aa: CSARQLSGGTSYEQYF
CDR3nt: TGCAGTGCTAGACAGCTCAGCGGGGGGACATCCTACGAGCAGTACTTC

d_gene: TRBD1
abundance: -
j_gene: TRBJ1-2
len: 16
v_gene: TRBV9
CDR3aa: CASSVDLGQGASGYTF
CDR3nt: TGTGCCAGCAGCGTCGACCTCGGACAGGGGGCTAGTGGCTACACCTTC

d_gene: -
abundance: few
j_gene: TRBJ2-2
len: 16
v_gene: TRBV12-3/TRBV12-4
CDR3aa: CASSPQFTGRAGELFF
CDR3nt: TGTGCCAGCAGTCCACAGTTTACGGGGAGAGCCGGGGAGCTGTTTTTT

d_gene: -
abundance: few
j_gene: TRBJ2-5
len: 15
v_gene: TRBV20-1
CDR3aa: CSATYTAYLQETQYF
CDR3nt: TGCAGTGCCACTTATACCGCGTACCTCCAAGAGACCCAGTACTTC

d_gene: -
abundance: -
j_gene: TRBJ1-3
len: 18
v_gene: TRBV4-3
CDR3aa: CASSQEDTQKFSGNTIYF
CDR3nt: TGCGCCAGCAGCCAAGAGGACACCCAGAAGTTCTCTGGAAACACCATATATTTT

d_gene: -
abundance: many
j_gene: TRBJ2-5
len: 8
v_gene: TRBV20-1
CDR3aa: CSATGYYF
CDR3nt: TGCAGTGCTACTGGCTATTACTTC

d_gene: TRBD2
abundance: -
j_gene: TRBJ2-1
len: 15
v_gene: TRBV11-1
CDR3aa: CASSLGLAEDNEQFF
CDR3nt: TGTGCCAGCAGCCTGGGACTAGCGGAAGACAATGAGCAGTTCTTC

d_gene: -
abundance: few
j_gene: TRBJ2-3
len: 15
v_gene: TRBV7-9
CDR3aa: CASSLGPGNTDTQYF
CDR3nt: TGTGCCAGCAGCTTAGGCCCGGGAAACACAGATACGCAGTATTTT

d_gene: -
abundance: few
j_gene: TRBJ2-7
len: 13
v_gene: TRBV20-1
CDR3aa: CSARQGRLWEQYF
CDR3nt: TGCAGTGCTAGGCAGGGGCGCCTATGGGAGCAGTACTTC

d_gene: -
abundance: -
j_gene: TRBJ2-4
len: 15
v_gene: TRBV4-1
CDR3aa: CASSSPGGGKNIQYF
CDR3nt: TGCGCCAGCAGCTCTCCAGGGGGAGGCAAAAACATTCAGTACTTC

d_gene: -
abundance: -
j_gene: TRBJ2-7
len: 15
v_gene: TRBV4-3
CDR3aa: CASSQGASLTYEQYF
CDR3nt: TGCGCCAGCAGCCAAGGGGCTAGTCTAACCTACGAGCAGTACTTC

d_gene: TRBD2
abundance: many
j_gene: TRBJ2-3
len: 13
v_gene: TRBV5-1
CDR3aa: CASSLWTSDTQYF
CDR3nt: TGCGCCAGCAGCTTGTGGACTAGCGATACGCAGTATTTT

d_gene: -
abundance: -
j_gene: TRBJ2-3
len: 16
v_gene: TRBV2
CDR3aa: CASADTGKGGTDTQYF
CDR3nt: TGTGCCAGCGCAGATACCGGCAAGGGAGGCACAGATACGCAGTATTTT

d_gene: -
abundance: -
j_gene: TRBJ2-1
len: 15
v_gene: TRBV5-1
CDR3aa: CASSLDSSTYNEQFF
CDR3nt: TGCGCCAGCAGCTTGGACTCATCCACCTACAATGAGCAGTTCTTC

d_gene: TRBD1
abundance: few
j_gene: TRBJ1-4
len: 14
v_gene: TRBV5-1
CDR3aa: CASSGTGGNEKLFF
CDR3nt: TGCGCCAGCAGCGGTACAGGGGGCAACGAAAAACTGTTTTTT

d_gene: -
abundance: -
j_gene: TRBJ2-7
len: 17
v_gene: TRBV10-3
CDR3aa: CAISESQRAGLDREQYF
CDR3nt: TGTGCCATCAGTGAGTCGCAAAGGGCAGGCCTAGATCGGGAGCAGTACTTC

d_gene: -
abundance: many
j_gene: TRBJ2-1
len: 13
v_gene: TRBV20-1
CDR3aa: CSASGGFYNEQFF
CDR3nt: TGCAGTGCTAGCGGGGGATTTTACAATGAGCAGTTCTTC

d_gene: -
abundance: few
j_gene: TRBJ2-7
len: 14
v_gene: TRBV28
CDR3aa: CASSLPGEDYEQYF
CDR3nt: TGTGCCAGCAGTTTACCAGGGGAGGACTACGAGCAGTACTTC

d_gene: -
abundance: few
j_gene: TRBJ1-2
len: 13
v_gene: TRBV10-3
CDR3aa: CAISERYAHGYTF
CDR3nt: TGTGCCATCAGTGAGAGATATGCACATGGCTACACCTTC

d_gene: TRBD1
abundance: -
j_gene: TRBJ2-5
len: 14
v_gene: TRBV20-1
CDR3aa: CSAGARTGLETQYF
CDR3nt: TGCAGTGCTGGGGCACGGACAGGGCTAGAGACCCAGTACTTC